This is a list of T cell receptor beta chains from one sample in a study of CD8 T cells in Susac syndrome. Each CDR3 protein gets one entry after TCRdb re-called the immunoSEQ multiplex PCR reads with MiXCR. The sample records about 120,000 distinct CDR3 sequences, about 94% being singletons. Sequencing was done on a sample of CD8+ T cells from PBMCs. These receptors were collected from a human donor with Susac syndrome. Each CDR3 is given with its conserved first and last residue.

J gene,CDR3 length,V gene,CDR3 protein
TRBJ2-4,17,TRBV3-1,CASSQGLAGGRKNIQYF
TRBJ2-7,18,TRBV5-1,CASSLGGLAGGRSYEQYF
TRBJ1-5,16,TRBV9,CASIHRTGGSNQPQHF
TRBJ2-3,15,TRBV6-6,CASSPSSGRADTQYF
TRBJ2-7,11,TRBV19,CASSSNYEQYF
TRBJ2-6,16,TRBV7-8,CASSFDQGSGANVLTF
TRBJ2-5,15,TRBV2,CASSQYRESQETQYF
TRBJ1-1,13,TRBV20-1,CSARDLGGTEAFF
TRBJ2-2,15,TRBV28,CASSKVTGATGELFF
TRBJ2-5,13,TRBV15,CATSVDRGETQYF
TRBJ2-5,15,TRBV4-3,CASSPRGRPQETQYF
TRBJ2-5,13,TRBV12-3/TRBV12-4,CASSGGGQETQYF
TRBJ1-6,14,TRBV25-1,CASSEAILNSPLHF
TRBJ1-1,15,TRBV15,CATSSYTGGNTEAFF
TRBJ2-7,14,TRBV6-1,CATLLDRGFSEQYF
TRBJ2-1,16,TRBV6-2/TRBV6-3,CASSSSLAAPGNEQFF
TRBJ2-3,15,TRBV9,CASSVASADADTQYF
TRBJ1-1,14,TRBV9,CASSRGHTNTEAFF
TRBJ2-7,16,TRBV3-1,CASSQGDQRGLYEQYF
TRBJ1-5,15,TRBV7-8,CASSLVGSLVSTQHF
TRBJ1-5,13,TRBV20-1,CSASNGRNQPQHF
TRBJ2-3,15,TRBV27,CASSFRAGVTDTQYF
TRBJ1-2,13,TRBV25-1,CASRGTGGYGYTF
TRBJ1-2,13,TRBV27,CASRPEGRRGYTF
TRBJ2-1,14,TRBV4-3,CASSGREGHNEQFF
TRBJ1-1,16,TRBV5-4,CASSLVGSARNTEAFF
TRBJ1-4,14,TRBV2,CASSDSWGNEKLFF
TRBJ2-5,13,TRBV2,CASSAPVQETQYF
TRBJ2-1,14,TRBV12-3/TRBV12-4,CASSHFWPVNEQFF
TRBJ1-1,17,TRBV20-1,CSARAPGQRYMNTEAFF
TRBJ2-7,14,TRBV5-1,CASCLAEPSYEQYF
TRBJ2-7,14,TRBV6-4,CASSPSVQSHEQYF
TRBJ2-3,15,TRBV28,CASSSSDTSTDTQYF
TRBJ2-3,15,TRBV12-5,CASGWWTSGADTQYF
TRBJ2-1,14,TRBV29-1,CSAPWPSSYNEQFF
TRBJ2-1,18,TRBV4-3,CASSQDEVAGGAYNEQFF
TRBJ2-7,15,TRBV27,CASSLGGGRSYEQYF
TRBJ2-7,13,TRBV20-1,CSARGTNSYEQYF
TRBJ2-3,15,TRBV29-1,CSVVGLAGTGDTQYF
TRBJ2-7,15,TRBV6-5,CASSLDSGESYEQYF
TRBJ1-5,15,TRBV7-8,CASSLEDRGNQPQHF
TRBJ2-5,13,TRBV7-8,CASSLEVGETQYF
TRBJ2-7,15,TRBV20-1,CSARDTPSGVYEQYF
TRBJ1-2,15,TRBV5-1,CASTRGLARDGGYTF
TRBJ2-5,15,TRBV28,CASSLYAGGGETQYF
TRBJ1-2,16,TRBV3-1,CASSHRLSRANYGYTF
TRBJ1-1,16,TRBV7-9,CASSRNRDALGTEAFF
TRBJ2-1,12,TRBV30,CAWSEQMDEQFF
TRBJ2-7,15,TRBV7-3,CASSLGGGEGFEQYF
TRBJ2-5,16,TRBV5-1,CASSLELAGPRETQYF
TRBJ1-3,15,TRBV9,CASSVYEGTGNTIYF
TRBJ2-3,20,TRBV6-5,CASSYSISLAGGLSTDTQYF
TRBJ2-1,15,TRBV9,CASSTVAAAYNEQFF
TRBJ1-1,14,TRBV4-3,CASSQDHRLTEAFF
TRBJ2-5,13,TRBV6-6,CASSYNVQETQYF
TRBJ2-2,14,TRBV28,CASSSSWGTGELFF
TRBJ1-1,13,TRBV12-3/TRBV12-4,CASTDRGNTEAFF
TRBJ2-1,16,TRBV20-1,CSATRVGQGVRNEQFF
TRBJ2-5,14,TRBV30,CAWNRLAGQETQYF